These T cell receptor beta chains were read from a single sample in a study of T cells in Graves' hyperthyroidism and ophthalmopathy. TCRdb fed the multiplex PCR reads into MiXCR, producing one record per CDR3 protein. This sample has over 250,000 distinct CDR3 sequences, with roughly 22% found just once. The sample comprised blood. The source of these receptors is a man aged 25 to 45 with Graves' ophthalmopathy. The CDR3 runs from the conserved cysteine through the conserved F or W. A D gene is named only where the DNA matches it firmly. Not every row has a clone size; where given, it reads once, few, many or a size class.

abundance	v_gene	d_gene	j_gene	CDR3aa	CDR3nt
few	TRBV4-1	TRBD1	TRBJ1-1	CASSQEGQGGTEAFF	TGCGCCAGCAGCCAAGAGGGACAGGGTGGCACTGAAGCTTTCTTT
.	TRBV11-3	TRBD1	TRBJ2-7	CASSGDRVGEQYF	TGTGCCAGCAGCGGGGACAGGGTTGGTGAGCAGTACTTC
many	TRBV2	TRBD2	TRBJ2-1	CASMRLAGGVEQFF	TGTGCCAGCATGAGGCTAGCGGGAGGCGTTGAGCAGTTCTTC
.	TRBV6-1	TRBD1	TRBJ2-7	CASSEAGQVGEQYF	TGTGCCAGCAGTGAAGCCGGACAGGTTGGCGAGCAGTACTTC
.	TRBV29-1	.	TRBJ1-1	CSVVEGVMNTEAFF	TGCAGCGTTGTCGAGGGGGTTATGAACACTGAAGCTTTCTTT
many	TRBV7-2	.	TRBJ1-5	CASSFPPNQPQHF	TGTGCCAGCAGCTTTCCCCCAAATCAGCCCCAGCATTTT
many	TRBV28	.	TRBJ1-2	CASSPVRSRGARGYTF	TGTGCCAGCAGTCCGGTTCGTTCACGGGGGGCGCGCGGCTACACCTTC
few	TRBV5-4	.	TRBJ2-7	CASSLPGDRYEQYF	TGTGCCAGCAGCTTGCCGGGAGATCGTTACGAGCAGTACTTC
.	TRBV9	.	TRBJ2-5	CASSVSVGSGTWGETQYF	TGTGCCAGCAGCGTGTCCGTGGGTAGCGGAACTTGGGGAGAGACCCAGTACTTC
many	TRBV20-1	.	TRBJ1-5	CSARHGGENQPQHF	TGCAGTGCTCGACATGGGGGGGAGAATCAGCCCCAGCATTTT